The rows below give T cell receptor beta chains drawn from one sample of a study of blood T cell repertoires in COVID-19. Repertoires were generated with immunoSEQ multiplex PCR, while TCRdb's copy carries only in-frame clones and drops some. The sample consists of 180,000 or so clones, approximately 83% of them appearing once. The sample consisted of peripheral blood. The origin of the receptors is a human donor with active or convalescent COVID-19. The donor label of this sample is uncertain. CDR3s include the opening cysteine and the closing phenylalanine or tryptophan. D genes are given only for firm matches. Some rows have no size entry. The others give once, few or many, or a class for an expanded clone.

D: NA
J: TRBJ1-4
V: TRBV7-9
size: NA
CDR3: CASSLDRGATNEKLFF
DNA: TGTGCCAGCAGCTTAGATCGCGGGGCAACTAATGAAAAACTGTTTTTT

D: NA
J: TRBJ1-4
V: TRBV19
size: NA
CDR3: CASSTGQLDEKLFF
DNA: TGTGCCAGTAGTACGGGACAACTGGATGAAAAACTGTTTTTT

D: TRBD2
J: TRBJ2-2
V: TRBV6-5
size: NA
CDR3: CATLREGIGELFF
DNA: TGTGCCACCCTCCGGGAGGGGATCGGGGAGCTGTTTTTT

D: TRBD2
J: TRBJ2-5
V: TRBV7-9
size: once
CDR3: CASSPPGGGGQETQYF
DNA: TGTGCCAGCAGCCCCCCCGGCGGGGGGGGACAAGAGACCCAGTACTTC

D: TRBD2
J: TRBJ2-5
V: TRBV5-1
size: NA
CDR3: CASSPGVAGLGTQYF
DNA: TGCGCCAGCAGCCCTGGGGTAGCGGGATTGGGGACCCAGTACTTC

D: NA
J: TRBJ2-7
V: TRBV12-3/TRBV12-4
size: NA
CDR3: CASSLIRYEQYF
DNA: TGTGCCAGCAGTTTGATCCGGTACGAGCAGTACTTC

D: NA
J: TRBJ1-1
V: TRBV21-1
size: NA
CDR3: CASSKATENTEAFF
DNA: TGTGCCAGCAGCAAAGCTACAGAGAACACTGAAGCTTTCTTT

D: NA
J: TRBJ1-4
V: TRBV7-9
size: NA
CDR3: CASSLSGGIGEKLFF
DNA: TGTGCCAGCAGCTTATCGGGGGGGATCGGTGAAAAACTGTTTTTT

D: TRBD2
J: TRBJ2-3
V: TRBV4-1
size: few
CDR3: CASSQDLGLAGASTDTQYF
DNA: TGCGCCAGCAGCCAAGATCTAGGGCTAGCGGGGGCGAGCACAGATACGCAGTATTTT

D: TRBD1
J: TRBJ1-4
V: TRBV18
size: NA
CDR3: CASLRDRAQEKLFF
DNA: TGTGCCAGCCTCCGGGACAGGGCTCAGGAAAAACTGTTTTTT

D: NA
J: TRBJ1-2
V: TRBV10-3
size: few
CDR3: CAISESLQNYGYTF
DNA: TGTGCCATCAGTGAGTCGTTACAGAACTATGGCTACACCTTC

D: NA
J: TRBJ2-7
V: TRBV13
size: NA
CDR3: CASSLRVDEQYF
DNA: TGTGCCAGCAGCTTACGGGTCGACGAGCAGTACTTC

D: TRBD1
J: TRBJ1-2
V: TRBV7-8
size: NA
CDR3: CASSYSGGQGGYTF
DNA: TGTGCCAGCAGCTACTCTGGCGGACAGGGCGGCTACACCTTC

D: NA
J: TRBJ1-2
V: TRBV15
size: once
CDR3: CATRSFTGDAGSYGYTF
DNA: TGTGCCACCCGATCCTTTACCGGGGACGCCGGGAGCTATGGCTACACCTTC

D: TRBD1
J: TRBJ1-1
V: TRBV6-6
size: NA
CDR3: CAADRGPQAFF
DNA: TGTGCCGCCGACAGGGGACCTCAAGCTTTCTTT

D: NA
J: TRBJ1-6
V: TRBV6-5
size: NA
CDR3: CASSPDLAVNSPLHF
DNA: TGTGCCAGCAGCCCGGACTTGGCTGTGAATTCACCCCTCCACTTT

D: NA
J: TRBJ1-1
V: TRBV6-1
size: NA
CDR3: CASSEIGRTNTEAFF
DNA: TGTGCCAGCAGTGAAATTGGGCGTACGAACACTGAAGCTTTCTTT

D: NA
J: TRBJ1-1
V: TRBV7-7
size: NA
CDR3: CASSLPMNTEAFF
DNA: TGTGCCAGCAGCTTACCCATGAACACTGAAGCTTTCTTT

D: TRBD1
J: TRBJ2-7
V: TRBV18
size: NA
CDR3: CASSPGGTGVYEQYF
DNA: TGTGCCAGCTCACCAGGCGGGACAGGGGTCTACGAGCAGTACTTC

D: TRBD1
J: TRBJ1-1
V: TRBV2
size: NA
CDR3: CASTREQGHTEAFF
DNA: TGTGCCAGCACTAGAGAACAGGGGCACACTGAAGCTTTCTTT

D: NA
J: TRBJ1-3
V: TRBV10-3
size: NA
CDR3: CAIMMQQTGNTIYF
DNA: TGTGCCATCATGATGCAACAGACTGGAAACACCATATATTTT

D: TRBD1
J: TRBJ1-2
V: TRBV30
size: NA
CDR3: CAWFRQGRGYTF
DNA: TGTGCCTGGTTCCGACAGGGTCGGGGCTACACCTTC

D: NA
J: TRBJ2-7
V: TRBV18
size: NA
CDR3: CASSRLGQGSYEQYF
DNA: TGTGCCAGCTCGCGCCTTGGGCAGGGGTCCTACGAGCAGTACTTC

D: TRBD1
J: TRBJ2-3
V: TRBV18
size: once
CDR3: CASSRGQGARDTQYF
DNA: TGTGCCAGCTCCCGCGGACAGGGGGCAAGGGATACGCAGTATTTT

D: TRBD1
J: TRBJ1-5
V: TRBV28
size: once
CDR3: CASRSGQGSVQPQHF
DNA: TGTGCCAGCAGATCGGGACAGGGGTCGGTTCAGCCCCAGCATTTT

D: NA
J: TRBJ2-3
V: TRBV5-6
size: NA
CDR3: CASSLFRGTGGTDTQYF
DNA: TGTGCCAGCAGCTTGTTCCGCGGTACAGGTGGCACAGATACGCAGTATTTT

D: NA
J: TRBJ1-2
V: TRBV7-9
size: NA
CDR3: CASSPTVSYGYTF
DNA: TGTGCCAGCAGCCCCACAGTAAGCTATGGCTACACCTTC

D: NA
J: TRBJ2-1
V: TRBV18
size: NA
CDR3: CASSLGGHYNEQFF
DNA: TGTGCCAGCTCACTGGGAGGCCATTACAATGAGCAGTTCTTC

D: NA
J: TRBJ1-2
V: TRBV15
size: NA
CDR3: CATSRVVQGDYGYTF
DNA: TGTGCCACCAGCAGAGTCGTACAGGGTGACTATGGCTACACCTTC

D: TRBD2
J: TRBJ2-1
V: TRBV24-1
size: NA
CDR3: CATSDPTSGSYNEQFF
DNA: TGTGCCACCAGTGACCCGACTAGCGGGTCATACAATGAGCAGTTCTTC

D: TRBD2
J: TRBJ2-7
V: TRBV15
size: few
CDR3: CATSRAPAGGYNEQYF
DNA: TGTGCCACCAGCAGAGCTCCAGCGGGAGGTTACAACGAGCAGTACTTC

D: NA
J: TRBJ2-2
V: TRBV6-2/TRBV6-3
size: NA
CDR3: CASSYWAAGAGELFF
DNA: TGTGCCAGCAGTTACTGGGCAGCCGGGGCCGGGGAGCTGTTTTTT

D: TRBD1
J: TRBJ2-3
V: TRBV5-1
size: NA
CDR3: CASSLMPGGGLADTQYF
DNA: TGCGCCAGCAGCTTGATGCCAGGGGGCGGATTGGCAGATACGCAGTATTTT

D: TRBD1
J: TRBJ1-3
V: TRBV5-1
size: NA
CDR3: CASSLQGLIGNTIYF
DNA: TGCGCCAGCAGCTTACAGGGGCTCATTGGAAACACCATATATTTT

D: TRBD2
J: TRBJ2-7
V: TRBV19
size: NA
CDR3: CASSISGGSGEQYF
DNA: TGTGCCAGTAGTATAAGCGGGGGATCGGGCGAGCAGTACTTC

D: NA
J: TRBJ1-4
V: TRBV4-1
size: NA
CDR3: CASSPGIREKKLFF
DNA: TGCGCCAGCAGCCCCGGGATACGCGAGAAGAAACTGTTTTTT

D: NA
J: TRBJ2-1
V: TRBV7-2
size: NA
CDR3: CASSSQADYNEQFF
DNA: TGTGCCAGCAGCTCCCAAGCGGACTACAATGAGCAGTTCTTC

D: TRBD2
J: TRBJ2-5
V: TRBV19
size: NA
CDR3: CASSIGGGIGRKETQYF
DNA: TGTGCCAGTAGTATAGGCGGGGGAATAGGCCGGAAGGAGACCCAGTACTTC

D: NA
J: TRBJ2-6
V: TRBV6-2/TRBV6-3
size: NA
CDR3: CASSYDSSGANVLTF
DNA: TGTGCCAGCAGTTACGACAGCTCTGGGGCCAACGTCCTGACTTTC

D: NA
J: TRBJ1-3
V: TRBV4-2
size: NA
CDR3: CASSHTARRVLSGNTIYF
DNA: TGTGCCAGCAGCCACACCGCCCGACGGGTTCTCTCTGGAAACACCATATATTTT

D: TRBD2
J: TRBJ2-3
V: TRBV9
size: NA
CDR3: CASSVGTSPQTDTQYF
DNA: TGTGCCAGCAGCGTAGGGACTAGCCCCCAGACAGATACGCAGTATTTT

D: TRBD1
J: TRBJ2-7
V: TRBV2
size: NA
CDR3: CASREQGARLYEQYF
DNA: TGTGCCAGCAGAGAACAGGGGGCGCGACTCTACGAGCAGTACTTC

D: NA
J: TRBJ1-1
V: TRBV6-4
size: NA
CDR3: CASSLQENTEAFF
DNA: TGTGCCAGCAGCCTACAGGAGAACACTGAAGCTTTCTTT

D: NA
J: TRBJ1-2
V: TRBV24-1
size: NA
CDR3: CATSAGRMSYTF
DNA: TGTGCCACCAGTGCGGGGAGGATGAGCTACACCTTC

D: NA
J: TRBJ1-1
V: TRBV5-1
size: NA
CDR3: CASSLETGYEAFF
DNA: TGCGCCAGCAGCTTGGAAACGGGATATGAAGCTTTCTTT

D: TRBD2
J: TRBJ2-7
V: TRBV7-3
size: NA
CDR3: CASSLTVSGRAFSYEQYF
DNA: TGTGCCAGCAGCTTAACGGTTAGCGGGAGGGCCTTCTCCTACGAGCAGTACTTC

D: TRBD1
J: TRBJ1-2
V: TRBV24-1
size: NA
CDR3: CATSLSGQDFYGYTF
DNA: TGTGCCACCAGCCTTTCGGGACAGGATTTCTATGGCTACACCTTC

D: NA
J: TRBJ1-2
V: TRBV9
size: NA
CDR3: CASSRSQFGEGYGYTF
DNA: TGTGCCAGCAGCCGCTCCCAGTTTGGGGAGGGCTATGGCTACACCTTC

D: NA
J: TRBJ1-2
V: TRBV27
size: NA
CDR3: CASRDGGGGFYGYTF
DNA: TGTGCCAGCAGGGACGGAGGGGGGGGATTCTATGGCTACACCTTC

D: NA
J: TRBJ1-1
V: TRBV18
size: NA
CDR3: CASSPRQNTEAFF
DNA: TGTGCCAGCTCACCCCGACAGAACACTGAAGCTTTCTTT

D: TRBD2
J: TRBJ2-1
V: TRBV19
size: once
CDR3: CASSMVRGWGGSIYNEQFF
DNA: TGTGCCAGTAGTATGGTTAGAGGTTGGGGCGGGAGCATCTACAATGAGCAGTTCTTC

D: NA
J: TRBJ1-2
V: TRBV5-6
size: NA
CDR3: CASSHHRNYGYTF
DNA: TGTGCCAGCAGCCACCACCGGAACTATGGCTACACCTTC

D: TRBD1
J: TRBJ1-4
V: TRBV3-1/TRBV3-2
size: NA
CDR3: CASSPRGPGSGEKLFF
DNA: TGTGCCAGCAGCCCAAGGGGGCCCGGATCAGGTGAAAAACTGTTTTTT

D: NA
J: TRBJ1-1
V: TRBV7-2
size: NA
CDR3: CASSLGQPNTEAFF
DNA: TGTGCCAGCAGCTTAGGACAGCCGAACACTGAAGCTTTCTTT

D: NA
J: TRBJ2-1
V: TRBV7-2
size: few
CDR3: CASNFLIDEQFF
DNA: TGTGCCAGCAACTTTCTTATTGATGAGCAGTTCTTC